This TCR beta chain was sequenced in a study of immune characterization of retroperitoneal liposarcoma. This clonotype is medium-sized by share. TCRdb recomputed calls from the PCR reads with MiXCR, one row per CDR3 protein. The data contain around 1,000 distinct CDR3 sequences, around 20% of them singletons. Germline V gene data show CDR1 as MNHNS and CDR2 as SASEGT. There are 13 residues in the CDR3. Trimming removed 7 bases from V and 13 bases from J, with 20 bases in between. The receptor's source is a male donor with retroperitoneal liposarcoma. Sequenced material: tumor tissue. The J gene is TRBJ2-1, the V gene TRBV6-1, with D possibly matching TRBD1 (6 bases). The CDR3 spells CASTHRDKETQFF. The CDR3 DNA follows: TGTGCCAGCACTCACCGGGACAAAGAGACCCAGTTCTTC.